Listed below are T cell receptor beta chains from one sample, sequenced in a study of spatial heterogeneity in lung cancer. TCRdb called the 5' RACE reads again in MiXCR, with one record for every CDR3 protein. The table lists thousands of distinct CDR3 sequences, more than 13% of them singletons. The sample was lung tumor tissue, taken at surgery. The receptor set was obtained from a male donor with early-stage non-small cell lung cancer. Both conserved end residues are part of each CDR3. A D gene is named only where the DNA matches it firmly. The size field is filled for only some rows; it gives once, few, many or a size class.

v_call	clone_size	d_call	j_call	cdr3_nt	cdr3_aa
TRBV6-5	many	TRBD1	TRBJ2-5	TGTGCCAGCAGTTACTCGTCAGGGGGTGGAGAGACCCAGTACTTC	CASSYSSGGGETQYF
TRBV27	medium-sized	NA	TRBJ2-7	TGTGCCAGCAGTTTGTTTCGGGGCCAGAGTTACGAGCAGTACTTC	CASSLFRGQSYEQYF
TRBV29-1	many	TRBD1	TRBJ1-1	TGCAGCGGGGACAGCTTAACGAACACTGAAGCTTTCTTT	CSGDSLTNTEAFF
TRBV29-1	many	NA	TRBJ2-1	TGCAGCGTTGTCGGCGGTGGCGGTGAGCAGTTCTTC	CSVVGGGGEQFF
TRBV2	many	NA	TRBJ2-1	TGTGCCAGCAGTGGGCCGGCTACCTACAATGAGCAGTTCTTC	CASSGPATYNEQFF
TRBV5-1	many	TRBD2	TRBJ2-1	TGCGCCAGCAGCTTGGGATCAGCGGGAGGAAATAGTGAGCAGTTCTTC	CASSLGSAGGNSEQFF
TRBV6-1	many	TRBD2	TRBJ2-5	TGTGCCAGCGGATCGGGAGGAGGGATCAATCAAGAGACCCAGTACTTC	CASGSGGGINQETQYF
TRBV7-2	many	TRBD1	TRBJ2-5	TGTGCCAGCAGCTTAGCGGACAGGGAGACCCAGTACTTC	CASSLADRETQYF
TRBV7-2	many	TRBD1	TRBJ2-7	TGTGCCAGCAGCTCAGACCAGGGGGCCTACGAGCAGTACTTC	CASSSDQGAYEQYF
TRBV28	NA	NA	TRBJ2-3	TGTGCCAGCAGTTTAAACGGGGGTGGAGAAATTCCTGAATTT	CASSLNGGGEIPEF
TRBV7-9	many	NA	TRBJ2-7	TGTGCCAGCAGCACCACCGGCAGGATTTACGAGCAGTACTTC	CASSTTGRIYEQYF
TRBV18	many	NA	TRBJ1-1	TGTGCCAGCTCACCACTTTCCATCCCGTGGGCTGAAGCTTTCTTT	CASSPLSIPWAEAFF
TRBV6-7	many	NA	TRBJ1-4	TGTGCCAGCATCCTAATTTCCGTTTCGGGGGCGGTTGATGAAAAACTGTTTTTT	CASILISVSGAVDEKLFF
TRBV11-1	many	TRBD2	TRBJ2-7	TGTGCCAGCAGCTTAGTTGGCGGGAGCTACGAGCAGTACTTC	CASSLVGGSYEQYF
TRBV20-1	many	TRBD2	TRBJ2-1	TGCAGTGCTCACCTTAGCGGGAGGGCATACAATGAGCAGTTCTTC	CSAHLSGRAYNEQFF
TRBV7-6	medium-sized	NA	TRBJ2-3	TGTGCCAGCAGCCGGACGGATCTAACTAGCACAGATACGCAGTATTTT	CASSRTDLTSTDTQYF
TRBV5-1	medium-sized	NA	TRBJ1-1	TGCGCCAGCAGCTTCGGGGGCCGGACTGAAGCTTTCTTT	CASSFGGRTEAFF
TRBV9	many	TRBD2	TRBJ2-3	TGTGCCAGCGCGGGTACGGCGGGAGTGCGAGATACGCAGTATTTT	CASAGTAGVRDTQYF
TRBV11-2	NA	NA	TRBJ1-3	TGTGCCAGCAGCTACAGCCGCAACACCATATATTTT	CASSYSRNTIYF
TRBV13	medium-sized	TRBD2	TRBJ2-7	TGTGCCAGCAGCTTCCGACTAGCGGGAGCCGACGAGCAGTACTTC	CASSFRLAGADEQYF
TRBV21-1	medium-sized	NA	TRBJ1-5	TGTGCCAGCAGCAAAACCGGGCATAGCAATCAGCCCCAGCATTTT	CASSKTGHSNQPQHF
TRBV12-3/TRBV12-4	many	NA	TRBJ1-4	TGTGCCAGCAGGGGCATCAAGGAAAAACTGTTTTTT	CASRGIKEKLFF
TRBV28	many	NA	TRBJ2-7	TGTGCCAGCAGTTTATCGGCCGGGTCTCCTTACGAGCAGTACTTC	CASSLSAGSPYEQYF
TRBV2	NA	TRBD2	TRBJ2-1	TGTGCCAGCAGAGGGACTAGCGGGGGATTCAATGAGCAGTTCTTC	CASRGTSGGFNEQFF
TRBV6-6	NA	NA	TRBJ1-5	TGTGCCAGCAGTTACGGGCAGGGTGGCCAGCCCCAGCATTTT	CASSYGQGGQPQHF
TRBV20-1	many	NA	TRBJ2-1	TGCAGTGCTAGAGTGTTGGCGGGAAACCATCGTAGCTCCTACAATGAGCAGTTCTTC	CSARVLAGNHRSSYNEQFF
TRBV12-3/TRBV12-4	many	TRBD2	TRBJ2-5	TGTGCCAGCAGTCCGTTCGGGACTAGCGGTCAAGAGACCCAGTACTTC	CASSPFGTSGQETQYF